This T cell receptor (beta chain) was sequenced in a study of shared T cell receptors in the human thymus. Data came from immunoSEQ multiplex PCR; TCRdb stores just in-frame clones and leaves some out. Here the sample spans roughly 560,000 clones, 78% being singletons. The CDR3 runs to 14 residues. Trimming pared 4 bases from V and 9 bases from J, leaving 18 bases between. Germline lookup yields CDR1 SGHNT and CDR2 YYREEE (reference sequence). The data also belong to a second study, concerning human thymus T cells. That study adds: The sample donors, healthy Finnish infants, were having corrective surgery for congenital heart defects. Corrective cardiac operations yielded the resected thymus tissue. Thymic and blood repertoires appeared to show biased V and J gene usage. Related research described strongly overlapping thymic repertoires in unrelated people.

The sample taken for sequencing was thymocytes. This TCR came from a boy younger than two with a congenital heart defect. The chain recombines TRBV5-4 with TRBJ2-3; D is ambiguous. For the CDR3, the DNA is TGTGCCAGCAGCCCGCTCGGGTTGGTTGAGACGCAGTATTTT. Its protein product is CASSPLGLVETQYF.